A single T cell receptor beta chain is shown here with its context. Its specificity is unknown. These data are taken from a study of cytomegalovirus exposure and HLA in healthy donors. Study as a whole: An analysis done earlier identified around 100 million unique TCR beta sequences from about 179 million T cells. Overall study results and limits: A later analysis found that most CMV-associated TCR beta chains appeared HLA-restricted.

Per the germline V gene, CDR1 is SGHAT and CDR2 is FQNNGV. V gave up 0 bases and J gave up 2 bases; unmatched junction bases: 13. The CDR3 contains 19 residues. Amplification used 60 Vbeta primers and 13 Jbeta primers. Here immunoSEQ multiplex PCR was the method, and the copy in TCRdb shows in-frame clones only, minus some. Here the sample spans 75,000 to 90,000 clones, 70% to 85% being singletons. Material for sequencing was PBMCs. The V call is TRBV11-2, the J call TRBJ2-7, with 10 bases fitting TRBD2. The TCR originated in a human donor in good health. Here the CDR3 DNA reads TGTGCCAGCAGCTTAGAGGTCCGGGCTAGCGGGGGATATACCTACGAGCAGTACTTC. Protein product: CASSLEVRASGGYTYEQYF.